The 29 T cell receptor beta chains below come from one sample, sequenced in a study of CD8+ T cells in alopecia areata. RNA, once extracted, was reverse transcribed into cDNA for use as the sequencing template. The protocol was immunoSEQ multiplex PCR, while the TCRdb copy is restricted to in-frame clones and leaves out a portion. Of under 200,000 clones in the sample, roughly 65% were seen once. Regarding treatment: oral pan-JAK inhibitor, 5-10 mg twice daily. The material was CD4+ T cells sorted from blood, obtained at week 4, from a patient treated with tofacitinib. The receptors were sampled from a human donor with alopecia areata.

This clone was seen just once. The rearrangement links TRBV29-1 to TRBJ1-2, with TRBD1 matching over 10 bases. This CDR3 spans 12 amino acids. Germline V gene data show CDR1 as SQVTM and CDR2 as ANQGSEA. J gave up 5 bases and V 6 bases, and 3 bases lay outside the gene matches. The CDR3 protein is CSVWDRGYGYTF. The CDR3 DNA is TGCAGCGTCTGGGACAGGGGATATGGCTACACCTTC.

The chain has TRBV29-1 and TRBJ2-7; D tentatively reads TRBD1 or TRBD2 (6 bases each). Trimming left V 7 bases short and J 2 bases short, with 12 bases between. The germline V gene has CDR1 SQVTM and CDR2 ANQGSEA. The CDR3 has 12 amino acids. The CDR3 loop is CSARGLTYEQYF. DNA for the CDR3: TGCAGCGCCAGGGGACTTACCTACGAGCAGTACTTC.

In DNA, the CDR3 is TGTGCCACTTCCACCGGGCTAGCTGGAGAGACCCAGTACTTC. Its protein is CATSTGLAGETQYF. V and J are TRBV25-1 and TRBJ2-5, with D possibly TRBD2 on 5 matching bases. Germline values: CDR1 MGHDK, CDR2 SYGVNS. The CDR3 totals 14 residues. V was cut by 10 bases and J by 4 bases, with 19 bases left in between.

This clone was seen more than once but under ten times. This sequence joins TRBV9 and TRBJ2-7; perhaps TRBD1 as D (6 bases). The germline CDR1 and CDR2 sequences are SGDLS and YYNGEE. The germline V and J ends were trimmed by 0 bases and 3 bases, with 10 bases remaining between them. The length of the CDR3 is 14 residues. CDR3 bases: TGTGCCAGCAGCGTAGATGAGGGACACTACGAGCAGTACTTC. Its translation is CASSVDEGHYEQYF.

The gene calls are TRBV30 and TRBJ2-7; tentative D call: TRBD1 (6 bases). The CDR3 extends over 14 amino acids. CDR1 and CDR2 from the germline V gene are GTSNPN and SVGIG (reference sequence). Trimming took 3 bases from V and 2 from J, leaving 14 bases between them. CDR3 bases: TGTGCCTGGAGCAGACAGGCGAGCACCTACGAGCAGTACTTC. It translates to CAWSRQASTYEQYF.

This clone was seen a handful of times. V usage is TRBV29-1 and J usage is TRBJ2-2; no clear D. The CDR3 has 14 residues. Trimming stripped 1 base from V and 1 base from J, with 7 bases between. The germline V gene has CDR1 SQVTM and CDR2 ANQGSEA. The CDR3 here is CSVEGSLNTGELFF. The CDR3 nucleotides are TGCAGCGTTGAAGGGAGCTTGAACACCGGGGAGCTGTTTTTT.

CDR3 coding DNA: TGTGCCAGCAGCCCCCAAGGGGGCGCGGGCACTGAAGCTTTCTTT. This translates into CASSPQGGAGTEAFF. The chain is built from TRBV11-2 and TRBJ1-1; 7 positions agree with TRBD1. The J segment lost 4 bases and the V segment lost 5 bases, leaving 10 bases of the junction unmatched. The length of the CDR3 is 15 residues. Germline V CDR1 and CDR2: SGHAT, FQNNGV.

CDR3 nucleotide sequence: TGTGCCAGCAGCGTAGCTTGGGGTGAGGGCGAGCAGTACTTC. It yields the protein CASSVAWGEGEQYF. The chain is built from TRBV9 and TRBJ2-7, with D possibly being TRBD2 (5 bases). Germline-derived CDR1 and CDR2 are SGDLS and YYNGEE. This CDR3 has 14 residues. V lost 0 bases, J lost 6 bases, and 13 bases lay in between.

Only one count was recorded for this clone. This chain links TRBV15 with TRBJ1-5; no clear D gene. Trimming removed 4 bases from V and 6 bases from J, with 13 bases in between. The germline V gene has CDR1 LNHNV and CDR2 YYDKDF (reference sequence). CDR3 length equals 14 residues. This CDR3 is CATSTLRRGQPQHF. CDR3 coding DNA: TGTGCCACCAGCACCCTCCGGCGGGGTCAGCCCCAGCATTTT.

This clone occurred once. This chain connects TRBV10-3 to TRBJ1-1; the D is unclear. Germline values: CDR1 ENHRY, CDR2 SYGVKD. The CDR3 length is 12 residues. V dropped 3 bases and J dropped 5 bases, with 7 bases sitting between them. The DNA of the CDR3 is TGTGCCATCAGTGATTATCCGACTGAAGCTTTCTTT. This encodes CAISDYPTEAFF.

V gene TRBV9 combines with J gene TRBJ1-3, with D tentatively TRBD1 (5 bases). The CDR3 is 14 residues long. Per germline, CDR1 SGDLS and CDR2 YYNGEE. Between the trimmed V and J ends, which lost 3 bases and 0 bases, there was a span of 7 bases. CDR3 DNA: TGTGCCAGCAGCGCGACAGTCTCTGGAAACACCATATATTTT. This sequence encodes CASSATVSGNTIYF.

The chain has TRBV10-2 and TRBJ2-3, with 8 nucleotides matching TRBD2. The CDR3 is 17 residues long. Germline V gives CDR1 WSHSY, CDR2 SAAADI. Trimming at V came to 4 bases and at J to 2 bases, leaving 11 bases not matched to a gene. The CDR3 is CASSGPVKRGTTDTQYF. The CDR3 DNA reads as TGCGCCAGCAGTGGGCCTGTGAAGCGGGGGACCACAGATACGCAGTATTTT.

This chain connects TRBV30 to TRBJ1-1, with no clear D. The CDR3 runs 11 residues. Germline CDR1 is GTSNPN and CDR2 is SVGIG (reference sequence). V lost 3 bases, J lost 4 bases, and 6 bases lay in between. The chain's CDR3 is CAWRHATEAFF. The CDR3, as DNA: TGTGCCTGGAGACACGCCACTGAAGCTTTCTTT.

The CDR3 loop is CSVENTVRTDTQYF. Here the CDR3 DNA reads TGCAGCGTTGAAAACACGGTCCGCACAGATACGCAGTATTTT. The chain joins TRBV29-1 to TRBJ2-3; D is unclear. The V and J ends lost 2 bases and 1 base respectively, with 10 bases between them. This CDR3 contains 14 residues. The germline CDR1 and CDR2 sequences are SQVTM and ANQGSEA.

On this clone: This sample also contains other DNA sequences that code for the same CDR3. The V call is TRBV2, the J call TRBJ2-3; D remains unclear. CDR3 length: 11 amino acids. The germline CDR1 and CDR2 sequences are SNHLY and FYNNEI. V gave up 5 bases and J gave up 2 bases, with 2 bases separating them. DNA for the CDR3: TGTGCCAGCAGTTTCACAGATACGCAGTATTTT. It yields the protein CASSFTDTQYF.

This chain uses TRBV4-3 with TRBJ1-1, with 11 positions matching TRBD1. This CDR3 comprises 15 residues. V dropped 6 bases and J dropped 0; count of bases not matched to a gene: 3. Germline V CDR1 and CDR2: LGHNA, YSLEER. This CDR3 reads CASRRTGGMNTEAFF. The CDR3 DNA sequence: TGCGCCAGCAGAAGGACAGGGGGCATGAACACTGAAGCTTTCTTT.

There are many counts of this clone. This chain connects TRBV14 to TRBJ2-5, with TRBD1 matching 9 bases. The CDR3 runs to 15 residues. V lost 1 base, J lost 0 bases, and 0 bases stayed unmatched. Per germline, CDR1 SGHDN and CDR2 FVKESK. CDR3 in amino acids: CASSQGQGDQETQYF. The DNA for the CDR3 is TGTGCCAGCAGCCAAGGACAGGGGGACCAAGAGACCCAGTACTTC. The full variable domain, with the rest looked up from reference TRBV14 and TRBJ2-5, is EAGVTQFPSHSVIEKGQTVTLRCDPISGHDNLYWYRRVMGKEIKFLLHFVKESKQDESGMPNNRFLAERTGGTYSTLKVQPAELEDSGVYFCASSQGQGDQETQYFGPGTRLLVL.

The chain couples TRBV5-4 to TRBJ2-4; TRBD1 aligns across 9 bases. CDR1 and CDR2 from the germline V gene are SGHNT and YYREEE (reference sequence). J gave up 8 bases and V 3 bases, and 9 bases lay outside the gene matches. The CDR3 length is 15 residues. Here the CDR3 DNA reads TGTGCCAGCAGCTCCTCACAGGGGGCGATGGACATTCAGTACTTC. This sequence encodes CASSSSQGAMDIQYF. The variable domain in full, completed from reference TRBV5-4 and TRBJ2-4, reads ETGVTQSPTHLIKTRGQQVTLRCSSQSGHNTVSWYQQALGQGPQFIFQYYREEENGRGNFPPRFSGLQFPNYSSELNVNALELDDSALYLCASSSSQGAMDIQYFGAGTRLSVL.

The J gene is TRBJ2-3, the V gene TRBV6-6, with D perhaps TRBD1 (5 bases). This CDR3 contains 14 residues. CDR1 is MNHNY, CDR2 SVGAGI, per germline (reference sequence). Between the trimmed V and J ends, which lost 5 bases and 5 bases, there was a span of 14 bases. This chain's CDR3 is CASSGQGFGDTQYF. CDR3 coding DNA: TGTGCCAGCAGTGGACAAGGGTTTGGAGATACGCAGTATTTT.

The V gene is TRBV2, the J gene TRBJ2-1, with D possibly matching TRBD2 (7 bases). CDR3 length equals 12 residues. CDR1 and CDR2 (germline): SNHLY, FYNNEI. Between the trimmed V and J ends, which lost 2 bases and 15 bases, there was a span of 14 bases. CDR3 region: CASSESRGAAFF. As DNA, the CDR3 is TGTGCCAGCAGTGAAAGCCGGGGGGCGGCGTTCTTC.

The chain couples TRBV4-3 to TRBJ1-2; 9 nucleotides agree with TRBD1. Germline CDR1 and CDR2: LGHNA and YSLEER. The CDR3 contains 13 residues. V lost 3 bases, J lost 4 bases, and 0 bases stayed unmatched. The CDR3 nucleotides are TGCGCCAGCAGCCAGACAGGGGGCTATGGCTACACCTTC. This gives the protein CASSQTGGYGYTF.

This rearrangement joins TRBV11-2 to TRBJ2-5; D is perhaps TRBD2 (6 bases). The V end lost 4 bases, the J end lost 5 bases, and 17 bases lay between the germline ends. In germline, CDR1 is SGHAT, CDR2 FQNNGV. The CDR3 consists of 15 residues. DNA of the CDR3: TGTGCCAGCAGCTCCGTCCGACTAGTTTGGGAGACCCAGTACTTC. Amino acids: CASSSVRLVWETQYF.

This clone was seen a handful of times. The chain has TRBV5-4 and TRBJ1-5; no definite D call. V lost 0 bases and J 3 bases, leaving 7 bases between the germline ends. Germline V gene data show CDR1 as SGHNT and CDR2 as YYREEE (reference sequence). This CDR3 contains 14 residues. In nucleotides, the CDR3 is TGTGCCAGCAGCTTGGGGTGGGACAATCAGCCCCAGCATTTT. It yields the protein CASSLGWDNQPQHF.

The V call is TRBV2, the J call TRBJ2-1, with D perhaps matching TRBD2 (5 bases). V shed 3 bases and J shed 8 bases, with 14 bases lying between them. The CDR3 spans 14 residues. CDR1 and CDR2 (germline): SNHLY, FYNNEI. Written as DNA, the CDR3 is TGTGCCAGCAGTGAGGACTGGGCGGGCGATGAGCAGTTCTTC. Its translation: CASSEDWAGDEQFF.

Concerning this clone: The junction and the germline gene differ at one end; a read error may be behind it. V and J are TRBV30 and TRBJ2-3; the D is unclear. Germline-derived CDR1 and CDR2 are GTSNPN and SVGIG (reference sequence). The CDR3 length is 12 residues. CDR3 residues: CAWSVLLDAQYF. The CDR3 DNA reads TGTGCCTGGAGTGTGCTTTTAGATGCGCAGTATTTT. The full variable domain, its missing parts supplied by reference TRBV30 and TRBJ2-3, is SQTIHQWPATLVQPVGSPLSLECTVEGTSNPNLYWYRQAAGRGLQLLFYSVGIGQISSEVPQNLSASRPQDRQFILSSKKLLLSDSGFYLCAWSVLLDAQYFGPGTRLTVL.

The V call is TRBV2, the J call TRBJ2-5; the match to TRBD2 covers 7 bases. The CDR3 spans 13 residues. J gave up 5 bases and V 7 bases, and 7 bases lay outside the gene matches. Germline-derived CDR1 and CDR2 are SNHLY and FYNNEI. The CDR3 DNA is TGTGCCAGCACGCGGGGGTTAGGGGAGACCCAGTACTTC. This gives the protein CASTRGLGETQYF. Full variable domain (rest looked up from reference TRBV2 and TRBJ2-5): EPEVTQTPSHQVTQMGQEVILRCVPISNHLYFYWYRQILGQKVEFLVSFYNNEISEKSEIFDDQFSVERPDGSNFTLKIRSTKLEDSAMYFCASTRGLGETQYFGPGTRLLVL.

On this clone itself: The same CDR3 is also encoded by other DNA sequences in this sample. The V gene is TRBV29-1, the J gene TRBJ2-3, with D unclear. With 7 bases removed from V and 1 base from J, the gap between germline ends came to 9 bases. Germline lookup yields CDR1 SQVTM and CDR2 ANQGSEA. This CDR3 spans 12 amino acids. This CDR3 is CSARTGTDTQYF. CDR3 nucleotide sequence: TGCAGCGCCAGGACGGGCACAGATACGCAGTATTTT.

J is TRBJ1-1 and V is TRBV6-6; TRBD1 aligns across 11 bases. CDR3 size: 16 residues. The germline gives CDR1 MNHNY, CDR2 SVGAGI (reference sequence). Germline trimming cut 1 base from V and 2 bases from J; bases unmatched to any gene: 3. The CDR3 region has the DNA TGTGCCAGCAGTTACTTTGGACAGGGGGCAAACACTGAAGCTTTCTTT. As protein: CASSYFGQGANTEAFF.

This chain links TRBV14 with TRBJ2-5; 7 bases align to TRBD1. J lost 6 bases, V lost 1 base, and 2 bases had no gene match. CDR3 size: 13 residues. CDR1 and CDR2 (germline): SGHDN, FVKESK. The CDR3 is CASSQGQGQTQYF. CDR3 in DNA: TGTGCCAGCAGCCAAGGACAGGGACAGACCCAGTACTTC.